This T cell receptor (beta chain) was documented in a study of blood T cell repertoires in COVID-19 (dated by TCRdb to about 2020). Concerning the study at large: The collaborator samples originated in the United States, Italy and Spain and spanned the acute and convalescent phases of COVID-19. The prospective study material was composed of cDNA or gDNA derived from T cells, B-cell-depleted T cells, or PBMCs. Deeply sampled blood TCRbeta repertoires from subjects exposed to, actively infected with, or recovered from COVID-19 were included in the dataset. The repertoires were released in a freely available public database meant as a resource for research on the immune response to SARS-CoV-2. The samples were drawn from the first 160 participants of the ongoing ImmuneRACE study and from about 1,200 subjects provided by 6 global collaborators. The sample metadata nearly always contained a de-identified subject ID, COVID-19 status, age in years and sex. Where HLA class I and class II types were available, the types were taken from metadata supplied by the sample provider, not from assay-based typing. Study-level results and caveats: The amount of clinical and demographic metadata varied by source and participant and was provided uncurated.

The immunoSEQ Assay, a bias-controlled multiplex PCR, was used to amplify TCRbeta CDR3 regions from genomic DNA. The authors' analysis ran thus. Nucleated cell counts per sample were estimated from amplification of reference gene primers within the assay. To quantify the absolute abundance of each unique TCRbeta CDR3 rearrangement, sequence reads were collapsed and filtered. Productive Simpson clonality was computed per sample as the square root of Simpson's diversity index over productive rearrangements. TCRdb re-hosts the immuneACCESS table, in-frame sequences only. Its copies lack some clones; in the studies checked, an unresolved V gene accounts for under half of them, and the cause for the rest is not known. V and J calls and clone size are given by that table; D and trimming were obtained from the DNA. This sample gives roughly 47,000 clones in total; roughly 84% of them show up just once. About 4% of the sample is taken by the ten largest.

V is pared back by 3 bases and J by 4 bases, with 15 bases lying between the germline termini. CDR1 and CDR2, looked up from the germline V gene, are KGHSH and LQKENI. The CDR3 numbers 16 residues from cysteine through phenylalanine. CDR3 DNA is the only sequence kept; it has 48 bases, read in frame from the first base. The collaborating institutions used their own protocols to collect whole blood in K2EDTA tubes. Collaborator samples were shipped for TCRbeta analysis as frozen whole blood, isolated PBMCs, or DNA extracted from either sample type. As for this clone: Its cognate antigen has yet to be identified. Base qualities are not at hand, and no much larger clone is one base apart.

The receptor's source is a woman in her 70s with acute or convalescent COVID-19. Recombination joined TRBV18 with TRBJ2-2, with TRBD2 tentatively as D gene (6 bases match). Sequencing was performed on peripheral blood. The DNA reads as follows: TGTGCCAGCTCACCCCGGGACTCCACCAGCACCGGGGAGCTGTTTTTT. Translated, it gives CASSPRDSTSTGELFF.